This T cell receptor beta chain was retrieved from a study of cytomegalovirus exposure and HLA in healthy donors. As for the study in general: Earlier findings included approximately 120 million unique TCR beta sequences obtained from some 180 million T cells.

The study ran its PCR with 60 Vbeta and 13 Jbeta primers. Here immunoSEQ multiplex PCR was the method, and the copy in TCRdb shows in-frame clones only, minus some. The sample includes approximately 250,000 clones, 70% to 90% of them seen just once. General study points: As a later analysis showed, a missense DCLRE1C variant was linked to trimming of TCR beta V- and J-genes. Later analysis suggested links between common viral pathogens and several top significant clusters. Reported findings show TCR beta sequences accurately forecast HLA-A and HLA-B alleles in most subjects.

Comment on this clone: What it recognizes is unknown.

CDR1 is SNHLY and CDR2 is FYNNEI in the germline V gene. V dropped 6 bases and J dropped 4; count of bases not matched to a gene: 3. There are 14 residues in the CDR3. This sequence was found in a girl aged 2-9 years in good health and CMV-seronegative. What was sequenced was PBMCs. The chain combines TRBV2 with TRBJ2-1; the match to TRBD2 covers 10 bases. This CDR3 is CASRTSGVYNEQFF. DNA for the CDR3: TGTGCCAGCAGAACTAGCGGGGTATACAATGAGCAGTTCTTC.